The present TCR beta chain was sequenced within a study of HIV-infected patients and healthy controls. Antiretroviral therapy had run roughly three months, about 14 weeks, before follow-up blood collection. The repertoire came from unfractionated whole blood and reflected all unsorted peripheral T cells. Alpha and beta constant-region primers primed reverse transcription of around 500 ng RNA. Each of the alpha and beta chains got its own library through chain-specific third strand synthesis with indices. Via MiXCR, TCRdb re-called the 5' RACE reads, giving one row per CDR3 protein. The sample records some 6,600 distinct CDR3 sequences, about 9.4% being singletons. V was clipped by 7 bases and J by 4 bases; unmatched bases: 1. This CDR3 has 13 residues. Per germline, CDR1 SGHTA and CDR2 FQGNSA.

Sequences were derived from blood, sampled during antiretroviral therapy. The receptor comes from an adult with HIV infection. The chain recombines TRBV7-2 with TRBJ2-5; 12 bases line up with TRBD2. The CDR3 bases are TGTGCCAGCAAGGGACTAGCGGGAGAGACCCAGTACTTC. Encoded protein: CASKGLAGETQYF.